The 8 T cell receptor beta chains presented below share a single source sample, sequenced in a study of CD8+CD57+ T cells in acquired aplastic anemia. Genomic DNA, serving as template, underwent TCR beta VDJ and CDR3 profiling. Each CDR3 protein gets one entry after TCRdb re-called the reads with MiXCR. The profile shows 350,000 to 450,000 distinct CDR3 sequences, 65% to 80% of them singletons. Sequenced material: sorted CD4+, CD8+, or CD8+CD57+ T cells (not recorded which) from PBMCs. Every receptor here comes from a human donor in good health, serving as a control.

The table lists this clonotype with many counts. V usage is TRBV4-1 and J usage is TRBJ2-3; D is possibly TRBD2 (5 bases). The germline gives CDR1 MGHRA, CDR2 YSYEKL. The CDR3 sequence is 15 residues long. Trimming cost V 0 bases and J 6 bases, with 13 bases left between them. Written as DNA, the CDR3 is TGCGCCAGCAGCCAAGATTTTTTAGCGTCGGATACGCAGTATTTT. Amino acid sequence: CASSQDFLASDTQYF.

The V gene is TRBV5-6, the J gene TRBJ1-6; TRBD1 is a possible D gene (5 bases). This CDR3 is built from 14 residues. The ends were cut back, 4 bases at V and 8 bases at J, with 13 bases in the middle. Germline V gene data show CDR1 as SGHDT and CDR2 as YYEEEE. Written as DNA, the CDR3 is TGTGCCAGCAGCGGGACTCGCAAAGATTCACCCCTCCACTTT. Translated, it gives CASSGTRKDSPLHF.

V and J are TRBV20-1 and TRBJ1-1, with a weak D call TRBD1 (5 bases). Trimming removed 6 bases from V and 5 bases from J, with 19 bases in between. Germline CDR1 and CDR2: DFQATT and SNEGSKA (reference sequence). This CDR3 contains 14 residues. CDR3 nucleotide sequence: TGCAGTGCCAATAGCGGGGGAATTGAGACTGAAGCTTTCTTT. Residues: CSANSGGIETEAFF.

A word on this clonotype: The junction departs from the called germline gene at one end, perhaps through a read error. The chain uses TRBV7-6 and TRBJ1-3; D not resolved. Germline V gene data show CDR1 as SGHVS and CDR2 as FNYEAQ. The CDR3 runs 13 residues. The CDR3 here is CASSLPISYTSDF. CDR3 nucleotide sequence: TGTGCCAGCAGCTTACCGATATCCTATACCAGCGATTTC.

This clonotype was seen once. This chain uses TRBV20-1 with TRBJ2-7; D is unclear. Germline assignment: CDR1 DFQATT and CDR2 SNEGSKA (reference sequence). The V end was cut by 3 bases, the J end by 8 bases, with 17 bases between. This CDR3 comprises 13 residues. The CDR3 sequence: CSARHSEPSQQYF. The CDR3, as DNA: TGCAGTGCTAGGCACAGCGAGCCCTCCCAGCAGTACTTC.

Points on this clonotype: A junction boundary mismatches the germline segment, possibly from a read error. The genes are TRBV19 and TRBJ1-3; D is uncertain. Per the germline V gene, CDR1 is LNHDA and CDR2 is SQIVND (reference sequence). The length of the CDR3 is 16 residues. The DNA of the CDR3 is TGTGCCAGTAGCCCCCGGGATCCGGAGGCTGGGAACTCCATACATTTT. It is translated as CASSPRDPEAGNSIHF.

There are many counts of this clonotype. The rearrangement links TRBV7-9 to TRBJ2-5; D call uncertain. This CDR3 comprises 15 residues. The V gene's germline CDR1 is SEHNR and CDR2 FQNEAQ (reference sequence). V dropped 1 base and J dropped 2 bases, with 11 bases sitting between them. The CDR3 DNA follows: TGTGCCAGCAGCTTAGTACCCCCCGGGCAAGAGACCCAGTACTTC. It encodes CASSLVPPGQETQYF.

This clonotype was detected only once. This chain joins TRBV11-3 and TRBJ1-1; unclear D gene. This CDR3 has 14 amino acids. In germline, CDR1 is SGHNT, CDR2 YENEEA. Trimming took 5 bases from V and 3 from J, leaving 13 bases between them. CDR3 region: CASSREASDTEAFF. The CDR3 DNA is TGTGCCAGCAGCAGAGAAGCTAGCGACACTGAAGCTTTCTTT.